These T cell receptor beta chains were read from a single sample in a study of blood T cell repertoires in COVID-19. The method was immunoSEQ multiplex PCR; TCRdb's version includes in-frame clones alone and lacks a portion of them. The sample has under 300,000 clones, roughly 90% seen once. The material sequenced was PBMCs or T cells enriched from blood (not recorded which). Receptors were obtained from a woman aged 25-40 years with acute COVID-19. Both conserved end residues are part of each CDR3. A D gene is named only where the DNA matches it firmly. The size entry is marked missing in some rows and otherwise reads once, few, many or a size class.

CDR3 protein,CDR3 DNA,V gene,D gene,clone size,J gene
CASSFSGSTGELFF,TGTGCCAGCAGTTTTTCGGGGTCCACCGGGGAGCTGTTTTTT,TRBV28,-,-,TRBJ2-2
CASSVSGASGNTIYF,TGTGCCAGCAGCGTATCAGGGGCCTCTGGAAACACCATATATTTT,TRBV9,-,-,TRBJ1-3
CASSWTDTDEKLFF,TGTGCCAGCAGCTGGACAGACACCGATGAAAAACTGTTTTTT,TRBV5-5,-,-,TRBJ1-4
CASKRGGNQPQHF,TGTGCCAGCAAACGGGGGGGCAATCAGCCCCAGCATTTT,TRBV28,-,-,TRBJ1-5
CASSSGGYGYTF,TGTGCCAGCAGCTCCGGCGGCTATGGCTACACCTTC,TRBV7-9,-,-,TRBJ1-2
CASSSGAGGNQPQHF,TGTGCCAGCAGCTCGGGAGCTGGCGGCAATCAGCCCCAGCATTTT,TRBV5-4,-,-,TRBJ1-5
CASSLLAGRGTDTQYF,TGTGCCAGCAGCCTCTTGGCGGGGAGGGGCACAGATACGCAGTATTTT,TRBV3-1/TRBV3-2,TRBD2,-,TRBJ2-3
CASSLGGTSWTETQYF,TGTGCCAGCAGTTTAGGGGGGACCAGTTGGACGGAGACCCAGTACTTC,TRBV28,-,-,TRBJ2-5
CATSGAGGTGELFF,TGTGCCACCAGTGGAGCGGGAGGCACCGGGGAGCTGTTTTTT,TRBV24-1,TRBD2,-,TRBJ2-2
CASSSDRGNYGYTF,TGTGCCAGCAGCTCGGACAGGGGAAACTATGGCTACACCTTC,TRBV5-6,TRBD1,once,TRBJ1-2
CASSQQDNYGYTF,TGTGCCAGCTCACAACAGGATAACTATGGCTACACCTTC,TRBV18,-,-,TRBJ1-2
CAISEGGQPQHF,TGTGCCATCAGTGAAGGGGGTCAGCCCCAGCATTTT,TRBV10-3,-,-,TRBJ1-5
CASADRETQYF,TGCGCCAGCGCGGACAGGGAGACCCAGTACTTC,TRBV10-1,TRBD1,-,TRBJ2-5
CASSIHGRKNIQYF,TGTGCCAGTAGTATTCACGGGAGGAAAAACATTCAGTACTTC,TRBV19,TRBD2,-,TRBJ2-4
CASSLVVLQRNTEAFF,TGTGCCAGCAGCTTAGTTGTTTTACAGAGGAACACTGAAGCTTTCTTT,TRBV7-9,-,-,TRBJ1-1
CASGAGTSYSTDTQYF,TGTGCCAGCGGAGCCGGGACTAGCTATAGCACAGATACGCAGTATTTT,TRBV2,TRBD2,-,TRBJ2-3
CASRQGSQPQHF,TGTGCCAGCAGGCAGGGGTCTCAGCCCCAGCATTTT,TRBV28,-,-,TRBJ1-5
CASTLAGGSSTDTQYF,TGTGCCAGCACCCTAGCGGGGGGGTCCAGCACAGATACGCAGTATTTT,TRBV3-1/TRBV3-2,TRBD2,-,TRBJ2-3
CASSPGGGGNTIYF,TGTGCCAGCTCACCAGGGGGAGGTGGAAACACCATATATTTT,TRBV18,-,-,TRBJ1-3
CASSTTPGQLIEQFF,TGTGCCAGCAGTACAACCCCGGGACAGTTAATTGAGCAGTTCTTC,TRBV7-2,TRBD1,-,TRBJ2-1
CATSDLRQGETEAFF,TGTGCCACCAGTGATTTGCGACAAGGTGAAACTGAAGCTTTCTTT,TRBV24-1,-,-,TRBJ1-1
CASSGADSPDTEAFF,TGTGCCAGCAGTGGGGCGGACAGCCCCGACACTGAAGCTTTCTTT,TRBV28,-,-,TRBJ1-1
CASSPPSGGNTEAFF,TGTGCCAGCTCACCACCATCTGGAGGGAACACTGAAGCTTTCTTT,TRBV18,-,-,TRBJ1-1
CASSSSTSGGYEQYF,TGTGCCAGCAGTTCGTCGACTAGCGGGGGCTACGAGCAGTACTTC,TRBV6-6,TRBD2,-,TRBJ2-7
CASSQGGTLYEKLFF,TGTGCCAGCAGCCAAGGTGGGACTCTCTATGAAAAACTGTTTTTT,TRBV3-1/TRBV3-2,-,-,TRBJ1-4
CASSIGVGTGYQPQHF,TGTGCCAGTAGTATAGGCGTTGGGACAGGGTATCAGCCCCAGCATTTT,TRBV19,TRBD1,-,TRBJ1-5